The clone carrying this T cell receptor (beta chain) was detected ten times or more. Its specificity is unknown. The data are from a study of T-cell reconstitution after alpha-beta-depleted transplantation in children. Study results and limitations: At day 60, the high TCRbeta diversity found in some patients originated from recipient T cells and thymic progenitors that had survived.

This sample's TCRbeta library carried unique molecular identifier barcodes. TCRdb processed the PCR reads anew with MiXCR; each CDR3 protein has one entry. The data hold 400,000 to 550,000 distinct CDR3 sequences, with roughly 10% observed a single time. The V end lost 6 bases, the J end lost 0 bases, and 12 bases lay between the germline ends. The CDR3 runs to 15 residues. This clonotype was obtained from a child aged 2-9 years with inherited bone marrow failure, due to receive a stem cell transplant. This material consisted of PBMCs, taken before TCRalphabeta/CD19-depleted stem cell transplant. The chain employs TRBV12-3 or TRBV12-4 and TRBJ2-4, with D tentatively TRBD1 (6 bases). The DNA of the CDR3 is TGTGCCAGCAGACCGGACAGACTAGCCAAAAACATTCAGTACTTC. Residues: CASRPDRLAKNIQYF.